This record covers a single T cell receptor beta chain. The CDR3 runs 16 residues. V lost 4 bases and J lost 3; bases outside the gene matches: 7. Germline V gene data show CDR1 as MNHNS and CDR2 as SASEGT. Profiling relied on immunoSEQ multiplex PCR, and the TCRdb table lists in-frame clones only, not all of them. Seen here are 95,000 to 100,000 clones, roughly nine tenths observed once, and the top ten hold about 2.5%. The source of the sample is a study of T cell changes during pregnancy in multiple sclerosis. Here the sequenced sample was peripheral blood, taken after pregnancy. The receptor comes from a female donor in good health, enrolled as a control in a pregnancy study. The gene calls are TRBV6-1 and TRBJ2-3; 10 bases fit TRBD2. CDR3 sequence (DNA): TGTGCCAGCAGTGTTTCTAGCGGGAGTGGGACAGATACGCAGTATTTT. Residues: CASSVSSGSGTDTQYF.